This T cell receptor beta chain was captured by sequencing in a study of identical twins. This CDR3 region has 17 residues. Per germline, CDR1 PRHDT and CDR2 FYEKMQ (reference sequence). V gave up 5 bases and J gave up 7 bases; unmatched junction bases: 14. Study results and limitations: Out-of-frame alpha sequences shared by twins showed excess low generation probability.

This clonotype was counted between two and nine times. Its antigen is unknown. A universal primer binding site was introduced by template switching. The final cDNA contained unique molecular identifiers. TCRdb ran MiXCR on the 5' RACE reads and lists one entry per CDR3 protein. The sample carries 1.5 million to 2 million distinct CDR3 sequences, around 33% recorded once. Sequencing used cord blood. This sequence originates from a newborn girl in good health. The V and J genes are TRBV13 and TRBJ2-3; 11 bases fit TRBD2. The CDR3 nucleotides are TGTGCCAGCAGCCGCTGGGTCCTAGCGGGGGGAGGAAATACGCAGTATTTT. The encoded protein is CASSRWVLAGGGNTQYF.